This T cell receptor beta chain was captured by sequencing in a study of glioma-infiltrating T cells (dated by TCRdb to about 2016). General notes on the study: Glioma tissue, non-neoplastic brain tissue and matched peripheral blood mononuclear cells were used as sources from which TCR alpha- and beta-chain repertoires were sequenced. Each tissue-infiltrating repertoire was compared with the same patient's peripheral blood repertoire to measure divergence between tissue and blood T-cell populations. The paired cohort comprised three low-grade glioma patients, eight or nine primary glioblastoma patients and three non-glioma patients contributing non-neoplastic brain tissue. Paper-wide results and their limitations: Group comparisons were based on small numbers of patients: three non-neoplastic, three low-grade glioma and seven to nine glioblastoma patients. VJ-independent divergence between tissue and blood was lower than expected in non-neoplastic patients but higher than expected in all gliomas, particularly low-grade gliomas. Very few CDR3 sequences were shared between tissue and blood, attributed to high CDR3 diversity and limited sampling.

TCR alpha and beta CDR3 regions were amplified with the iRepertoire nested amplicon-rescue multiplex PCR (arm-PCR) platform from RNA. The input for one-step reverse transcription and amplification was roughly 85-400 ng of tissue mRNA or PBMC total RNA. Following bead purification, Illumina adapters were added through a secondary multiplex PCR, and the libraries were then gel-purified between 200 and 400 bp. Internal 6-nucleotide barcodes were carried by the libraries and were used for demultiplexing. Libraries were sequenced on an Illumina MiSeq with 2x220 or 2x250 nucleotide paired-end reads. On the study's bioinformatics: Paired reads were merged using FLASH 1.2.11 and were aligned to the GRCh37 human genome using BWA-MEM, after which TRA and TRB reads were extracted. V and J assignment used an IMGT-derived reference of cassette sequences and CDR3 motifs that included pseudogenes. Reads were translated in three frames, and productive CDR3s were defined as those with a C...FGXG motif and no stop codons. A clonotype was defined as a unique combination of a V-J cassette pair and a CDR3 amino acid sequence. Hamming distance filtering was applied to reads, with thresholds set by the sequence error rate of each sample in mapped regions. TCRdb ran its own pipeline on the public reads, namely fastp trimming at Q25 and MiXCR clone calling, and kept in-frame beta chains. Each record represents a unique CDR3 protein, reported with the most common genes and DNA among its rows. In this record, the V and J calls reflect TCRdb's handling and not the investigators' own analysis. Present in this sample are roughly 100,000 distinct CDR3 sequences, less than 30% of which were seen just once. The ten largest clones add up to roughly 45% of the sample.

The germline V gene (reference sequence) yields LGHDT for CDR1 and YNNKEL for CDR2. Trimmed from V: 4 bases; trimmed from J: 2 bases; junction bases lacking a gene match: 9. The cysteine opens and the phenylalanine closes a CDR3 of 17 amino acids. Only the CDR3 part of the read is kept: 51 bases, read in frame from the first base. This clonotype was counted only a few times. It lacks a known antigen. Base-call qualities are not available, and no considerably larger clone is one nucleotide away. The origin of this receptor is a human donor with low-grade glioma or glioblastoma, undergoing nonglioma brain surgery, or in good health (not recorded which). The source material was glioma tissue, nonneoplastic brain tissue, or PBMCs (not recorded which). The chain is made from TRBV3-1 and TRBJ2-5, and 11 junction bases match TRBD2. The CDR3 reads CASSRGGTSGGQETQYF. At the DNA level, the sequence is TGTGCCAGCAGCCGAGGGGGTACTAGCGGGGGTCAAGAGACCCAGTACTTC.